Listed below are T cell receptor beta chains from one sample, sequenced in a study of cytomegalovirus exposure and HLA in healthy donors. Using immunoSEQ multiplex PCR, the repertoire was profiled, and TCRdb retains in-frame clones only, with some absent. The sample lists about 140,000 clones, over 75% occurring once. The material sequenced was PBMCs. All receptors come from a man aged 50 or older in good health and CMV-seronegative. The CDR3 runs from the conserved cysteine through the conserved F or W.

v_gene: TRBV5-1; j_gene: TRBJ1-1; CDR3aa: CASSSTGVGTEAFF
v_gene: TRBV9; j_gene: TRBJ2-2; CDR3aa: CASGEGGFTGELFF
v_gene: TRBV5-1; j_gene: TRBJ2-2; CDR3aa: CASLGDNTGELFF
v_gene: TRBV5-4; j_gene: TRBJ2-3; CDR3aa: CASSAGTSGNLNTQYF
v_gene: TRBV7-9; j_gene: TRBJ2-2; CDR3aa: CASSPHPGQGARTGELFF
v_gene: TRBV6-5; j_gene: TRBJ1-6; CDR3aa: CASSPQGSNSPLHF
v_gene: TRBV5-6; j_gene: TRBJ1-2; CDR3aa: CASSSGQRRSYGYTF
v_gene: TRBV7-9; j_gene: TRBJ2-5; CDR3aa: CASGLGTGGGETQYF
v_gene: TRBV2; j_gene: TRBJ1-4; CDR3aa: CASSSQGREKLFF
v_gene: TRBV30; j_gene: TRBJ2-2; CDR3aa: CACSTVGTGELFF
v_gene: TRBV7-7; j_gene: TRBJ2-5; CDR3aa: CASSHRQGARETQYF
v_gene: TRBV27; j_gene: TRBJ1-3; CDR3aa: CASSTTGSGNTIYF
v_gene: TRBV5-6; j_gene: TRBJ1-4; CDR3aa: CASSGSYRGMREKLFF
v_gene: TRBV7-9; j_gene: TRBJ2-1; CDR3aa: CASSLVASGRGWEQFF
v_gene: TRBV27; j_gene: TRBJ1-5; CDR3aa: CASSVQGRQPQHF
v_gene: TRBV19; j_gene: TRBJ1-5; CDR3aa: CASSGYQGTNQPQHF
v_gene: TRBV7-2; j_gene: TRBJ2-5; CDR3aa: CASSFTGETQYF
v_gene: TRBV21-1; j_gene: TRBJ2-7; CDR3aa: CASSKATDRTYEQYF
v_gene: TRBV7-9; j_gene: TRBJ2-1; CDR3aa: CASSLAGGEQFF
v_gene: TRBV29-1; j_gene: TRBJ1-1; CDR3aa: CSVEEGGRF
v_gene: TRBV28; j_gene: TRBJ1-6; CDR3aa: CASSRGANNSPLHF
v_gene: TRBV6-6; j_gene: TRBJ2-7; CDR3aa: CASSYSKNSYSYEQYF
v_gene: TRBV9; j_gene: TRBJ2-7; CDR3aa: CASSVATALAYEQYF
v_gene: TRBV28; j_gene: TRBJ1-2; CDR3aa: CASRHRTGPNYGYTF
v_gene: TRBV5-1; j_gene: TRBJ2-1; CDR3aa: CASSLSSGMYNEQLF
v_gene: TRBV5-6; j_gene: TRBJ1-5; CDR3aa: CASSFRGHRQPQHF
v_gene: TRBV10-3; j_gene: TRBJ2-2; CDR3aa: CAIRSSTEPTGELFF
v_gene: TRBV5-1; j_gene: TRBJ1-1; CDR3aa: CASSPGVYTEAFF
v_gene: TRBV14; j_gene: TRBJ1-3; CDR3aa: CASSQDSSGNTIYF
v_gene: TRBV10-2; j_gene: TRBJ2-1; CDR3aa: CASSAGSLTNEQFF
v_gene: TRBV18; j_gene: TRBJ1-3; CDR3aa: CASSPGTVGNTIYF
v_gene: TRBV7-8; j_gene: TRBJ2-1; CDR3aa: CASSSSITRDRAPNEQFF
v_gene: TRBV15; j_gene: TRBJ2-5; CDR3aa: CATSRSQETQYF
v_gene: TRBV4-1; j_gene: TRBJ1-5; CDR3aa: CASSQERGTLHSNQPQHF
v_gene: TRBV7-7; j_gene: TRBJ2-2; CDR3aa: CASSLAATMNTGELFF
v_gene: TRBV5-1; j_gene: TRBJ1-5; CDR3aa: CASSPVGSFNQPQHF
v_gene: TRBV27; j_gene: TRBJ1-2; CDR3aa: CASSLSNLGSTYGYTF
v_gene: TRBV11-2; j_gene: TRBJ2-7; CDR3aa: CASSFSSGDYEQYF
v_gene: TRBV9; j_gene: TRBJ1-4; CDR3aa: CASSPFGIINEKLFF
v_gene: TRBV18; j_gene: TRBJ1-5; CDR3aa: CASSLGQEHQPQHF
v_gene: TRBV5-1; j_gene: TRBJ1-1; CDR3aa: CASSPPRGRNTEAFF
v_gene: TRBV18; j_gene: TRBJ2-6; CDR3aa: CASSPGQVRSGANVLTF
v_gene: TRBV5-4; j_gene: TRBJ2-5; CDR3aa: CASSRKDRGPLETQYF
v_gene: TRBV15; j_gene: TRBJ2-7; CDR3aa: CATSRDTSSREQYF
v_gene: TRBV7-6; j_gene: TRBJ2-7; CDR3aa: CASSLAAGGIPYEQYF
v_gene: TRBV29-1; j_gene: TRBJ1-1; CDR3aa: CSSGGSGNTEAFF
v_gene: TRBV5-6; j_gene: TRBJ2-1; CDR3aa: CASSVQNNEQFF
v_gene: TRBV19; j_gene: TRBJ2-1; CDR3aa: CASSIALRGSYNEQFF
v_gene: TRBV14; j_gene: TRBJ1-1; CDR3aa: CASSQDGRNTEAFF
v_gene: TRBV7-8; j_gene: TRBJ2-7; CDR3aa: CASSTTGLEQYF
v_gene: TRBV6-5; j_gene: TRBJ2-7; CDR3aa: CASSYDGGTLYEQYF
v_gene: TRBV28; j_gene: TRBJ1-4; CDR3aa: CASSTYPEQGDEKLSF
v_gene: TRBV6-5; j_gene: TRBJ1-4; CDR3aa: CASSSIGGGGEKLFF
v_gene: TRBV7-9; j_gene: TRBJ2-7; CDR3aa: CASSPPTVYEQYF
v_gene: TRBV19; j_gene: TRBJ1-2; CDR3aa: CASTTDRISWGYTF
v_gene: TRBV18; j_gene: TRBJ2-3; CDR3aa: CASSPNTRGGRNTQYF
v_gene: TRBV19; j_gene: TRBJ1-1; CDR3aa: CASKDRGRGETEAFF
v_gene: TRBV9; j_gene: TRBJ2-3; CDR3aa: CASSALSSTDTQYF
v_gene: TRBV4-2; j_gene: TRBJ1-2; CDR3aa: CASSQSTGGYGYTF